The 20 T cell receptor beta chains below were found in one sample sequenced in a study of control samples from healthy donors and cancer patients. The assay was immunoSEQ multiplex PCR, and TCRdb's table has in-frame clones only and misses some. Among more than 110,000 clones listed, around nine tenths were seen once. Material for sequencing was blood. The origin of the receptors is a man aged 25 to 45 in good health.

As to this clone: At one end the junction does not follow the germline gene, possibly because of a read error. V usage is TRBV12-5 and J usage is TRBJ2-2, with TRBD2 matching 12 bases. The CDR3 loop spans 15 amino acids. CDR1 and CDR2 (germline): LGHNT, FRNRAP. Here the CDR3 DNA reads TGTGCTAGTGGTTTGGCTAGCGGGAGGGCCCGGGGAGCTGTTTTT. Protein sequence: CASGLASGRARGAVF.

This clone was recorded once. This chain links TRBV21-1 with TRBJ1-2; TRBD1, the D gene given by the table, was not confirmed from the DNA. TRBV21-1 is a pseudogene locus. CDR3 size: 16 residues. The CDR3: CASSKGSHPGGDGYTF. The CDR3 DNA reads as TGTGCCAGCAGCAAAGGATCCCATCCAGGGGGCGATGGCTACACCTTC.

The CDR3 nucleotides are TGTGCCAGCAGGATACAGGGGGCGCCGGGCACTGAAGCTTTCTTT. As protein: CASRIQGAPGTEAFF. The J gene is TRBJ1-1, the V gene TRBV7-2; 9 nucleotides match TRBD1. Germline trimming cut 6 bases from V and 4 bases from J; bases unmatched to any gene: 9. This CDR3 region has 15 residues. Per germline, CDR1 SGHTA and CDR2 FQGNSA.

The gene calls are TRBV28 and TRBJ2-4, with D possibly being TRBD2 (7 bases). The CDR3 length is 17 residues. CDR1 MDHEN and CDR2 SYDVKM come from the germline V gene. V lost 7 bases to trimming and J lost 8 bases, with 27 bases between them. DNA of the CDR3: TGTGCCAGCACTCCTAGGGGGGGACGCCCGTCGGGAGACATTCAGTACTTC. Translating it yields CASTPRGGRPSGDIQYF. Supplemented by reference TRBV28 and TRBJ2-4, the full variable domain reads DVKVTQSSRYLVKRTGEKVFLECVQDMDHENMFWYRQDPGLGLRLIYFSYDVKMKEKGDIPEGYSVSREKKERFSLILESASTNQTSMYLCASTPRGGRPSGDIQYFGAGTRLSVL.

The CDR3 DNA reads as TGTGCCAGCAGCGTAGGTTTTCCGGGAGTGTGGAATGAGCAGTTCTTC. This sequence encodes CASSVGFPGVWNEQFF. This chain joins TRBV9 and TRBJ2-1, with TRBD2 as a possible D gene (6 bases). Germline values: CDR1 SGDLS, CDR2 YYNGEE. This CDR3 is 16 amino acids long. Between the trimmed V and J ends, which lost 0 bases and 7 bases, there was a span of 17 bases.

This chain connects TRBV9 to TRBJ2-1; no reliable D call. Trimming pared 1 base from V and 2 bases from J, leaving 7 bases between. Germline values: CDR1 SGDLS, CDR2 YYNGEE. This CDR3 comprises 14 residues. In nucleotides, the CDR3 is TGTGCCAGCAGCGTACGGAGCGCCTACAATGAGCAGTTCTTC. This translates into CASSVRSAYNEQFF.

The genes are TRBV21-1 and TRBJ1-6; the table's TRBD1 call for D was not verified on the DNA. TRBV21-1 is described as a pseudogene. This CDR3 has 18 amino acids. CDR3 residues: CASSKGGTDIPGNSPLHF. The CDR3 bases are TGTGCCAGCAGCAAAGGAGGGACAGATATTCCCGGGAATTCACCCCTCCACTTT.

The CDR3 DNA reads TGTGCCAGCAGCCAAGGTTTTACAGTAAACACTGAAGCTTTCTTT. Its protein is CASSQGFTVNTEAFF. The V gene is TRBV4-2, the J gene TRBJ1-1; D is ambiguous. Trimming took 1 base from V and 2 from J, leaving 11 bases between them. CDR1 LGHNA and CDR2 YNFKEQ come from the germline V gene. The CDR3 runs 15 residues.

The genes are TRBV21-1 and TRBJ2-2; TRBD2, the D gene given by the table, was not confirmed from the DNA. TRBV21-1 is described as a pseudogene. The CDR3 loop spans 18 amino acids. The DNA for the CDR3 is TGTGCCAGCAGCAAACATGGGCGCGGGCAATCGAACACCGGGGAGCTGTTTTTT. Amino acids: CASSKHGRGQSNTGELFF.

This sequence joins TRBV7-2 and TRBJ2-7; maybe TRBD2 (6 bases). Germline V gene data show CDR1 as SGHTA and CDR2 as FQGNSA. Trimming took 2 bases from V and 2 from J, leaving 13 bases between them. The CDR3 contains 15 residues. Written as DNA, the CDR3 is TGTGCCAGCAGCTTATGGGCGGAGGGTGCCTACGAGCAGTACTTC. It encodes CASSLWAEGAYEQYF.

Only a few counts were recorded for this clone. The V gene is TRBV7-2, the J gene TRBJ1-3, with D uncertain. Germline CDR1 is SGHTA and CDR2 is FQGNSA. V was trimmed by 3 bases and J by 1 base, leaving 10 bases between them. This CDR3 is built from 15 residues. The CDR3 loop reads CASSFNVGSGNTIYF. The CDR3 bases are TGTGCCAGCAGCTTTAATGTGGGGTCTGGAAACACCATATATTTT.

The gene calls are TRBV5-8 and TRBJ1-1; 7 nucleotides agree with TRBD1. The germline gives CDR1 SGHTS, CDR2 YDEGEE. V was clipped by 2 bases and J by 1 base; unmatched bases: 2. This CDR3 region has 14 residues. CDR3 protein: CASSFHRGNTEAFF. The CDR3 bases are TGTGCCAGCAGCTTCCACAGGGGGAACACTGAAGCTTTCTTT.

The chain carries TRBV15 and TRBJ1-3, with D hard to call. The germline V gene has CDR1 LNHNV and CDR2 YYDKDF (reference sequence). Between the trimmed V and J ends, which lost 5 bases and 1 base, there was a span of 6 bases. This CDR3 is built from 13 residues. The chain's CDR3 is CATSLISGNTIYF. The CDR3 DNA follows: TGTGCCACCAGCCTGATATCTGGAAACACCATATATTTT.

The chain combines TRBV30 with TRBJ1-1, with D perhaps TRBD1 (5 bases). The CDR3 sequence is 13 residues long. The germline V gene encodes CDR1 GTSNPN and CDR2 SVGIG (reference sequence). Trimming left V 0 bases short and J 4 bases short, with 9 bases between. The DNA for the CDR3 is TGTGCCTGGAGTGTCGGGGCGAGCACTGAAGCTTTCTTT. It yields the protein CAWSVGASTEAFF.

The chain has TRBV30 and TRBJ2-2; 7 nucleotides agree with TRBD1. This CDR3 comprises 16 residues. V trimming: 3 bases; J trimming: 0 bases; junction bases outside the gene matches: 7. CDR1 is GTSNPN, CDR2 SVGIG, per germline (reference sequence). The CDR3 region is CAWRRWGQTNTGELFF. DNA of the CDR3: TGTGCCTGGAGAAGGTGGGGACAGACGAACACCGGGGAGCTGTTTTTT.

The J gene is TRBJ1-1, the V gene TRBV4-2; D unclear. V was shortened by 8 bases and J by 4 bases, with 17 bases between the two germline ends. The CDR3 is made up of 14 amino acids. Per germline, CDR1 LGHNA and CDR2 YNFKEQ. The CDR3 nucleotides read TGTGCCAGCCAGCCAATAACGGTTGGCACTGAAGCTTTCTTT. Translation gives CASQPITVGTEAFF.

The gene calls are TRBV28 and TRBJ1-3; no reliable D call. Germline V gives CDR1 MDHEN, CDR2 SYDVKM. CDR3 length: 13 amino acids. V lost 4 bases to trimming and J lost 4 bases, with 8 bases between them. CDR3: CASSSSQGNTIYF. For the CDR3, the DNA is TGTGCCAGCAGTTCCTCGCAGGGAAACACCATATATTTT.

The J gene is TRBJ2-7, the V gene TRBV27; 9 positions agree with TRBD1. The V gene end was trimmed by 5 bases and the J gene end by 7 bases; junction bases not matched to a gene: 9. CDR1 and CDR2 (germline): MNHEY, SMNVEV (reference sequence). This CDR3 comprises 14 residues. CDR3 DNA sequence: TGTGCCAGCAGTCAATGGACAGGGGTCCGAGAGCAGTACTTC. Protein sequence: CASSQWTGVREQYF.

This chain joins TRBV7-8 and TRBJ2-7, with D unclear. Germline V gene data show CDR1 as SGHVS and CDR2 as FQNEAQ. The CDR3 totals 12 residues. Trimming stripped 5 bases from V and 2 bases from J, with 7 bases between. The CDR3 reads CASSPNPYEQYF. Here the CDR3 DNA reads TGTGCCAGCAGCCCCAATCCCTACGAGCAGTACTTC.

The genes are TRBV12-3 or TRBV12-4 and TRBJ1-1; weak D call: TRBD1 (5 bases). The CDR3 is 13 residues long. Deletions cut 4 bases from V and 1 base from J, with 7 bases between. CDR3 sequence: CASSSGGNTEAFF. DNA for the CDR3: TGTGCCAGCAGTTCTGGGGGGAACACTGAAGCTTTCTTT.